The rows below give T cell receptor beta chains drawn from one sample of a study of beta chain features in type 1 diabetes. Assay: immunoSEQ multiplex PCR; the TCRdb copy retains only in-frame clones and omits some. The sample shows about 900,000 clones, 17% of them seen only once. Sequenced material: naive CD4+ T cells from blood. These receptors were taken from a woman aged 18-29 years in good health. The CDR3 runs from the conserved cysteine through the conserved F or W. Each record gives: clone size, V gene, J gene, D gene, CDR3 DNA, CDR3 protein. A D gene is named only where the DNA matches it firmly. The listing skips clone size in some rows; elsewhere it reads once, few, many or a size class.

clone size: .; V gene: TRBV28; J gene: TRBJ2-2; D gene: .; CDR3 DNA: TGTGCCAGCAGTCCTCGAGGGATTGTCACCGGGGAGCTGTTTTTT; CDR3 protein: CASSPRGIVTGELFF
clone size: few; V gene: TRBV28; J gene: TRBJ2-1; D gene: .; CDR3 DNA: TGTGCCAGCAGCCAAACGACAGGAGGCTACAATGAGCAGTTCTTC; CDR3 protein: CASSQTTGGYNEQFF
clone size: .; V gene: TRBV5-1; J gene: TRBJ1-3; D gene: .; CDR3 DNA: TGCGCCAGCAGACCGTACGGAGGCTCTGGAAACACCATATATTTT; CDR3 protein: CASRPYGGSGNTIYF
clone size: few; V gene: TRBV6-6; J gene: TRBJ2-7; D gene: .; CDR3 DNA: TGTGCCAGCATGGAGTACTCCGAGCAGTACTTC; CDR3 protein: CASMEYSEQYF
clone size: .; V gene: TRBV7-9; J gene: TRBJ2-1; D gene: .; CDR3 DNA: TGTGCCAGCAGCTTAGCCTCGAAAAGAGGGGATGAGCAGTTCTTC; CDR3 protein: CASSLASKRGDEQFF
clone size: few; V gene: TRBV18; J gene: TRBJ1-2; D gene: .; CDR3 DNA: TGTGCCAGCTCACCACCGGCCTCAGGCGGGACTAACTATGGCTACACCTTC; CDR3 protein: CASSPPASGGTNYGYTF
clone size: few; V gene: TRBV5-1; J gene: TRBJ2-3; D gene: .; CDR3 DNA: TGCGCCAGCAGCTTGGTCACAGGCACAGATACGCAGTATTTT; CDR3 protein: CASSLVTGTDTQYF
clone size: .; V gene: TRBV28; J gene: TRBJ1-1; D gene: TRBD1; CDR3 DNA: TGTGCCAGCAGTTCCCCCCGGACAGGATCCATGAACACTGAAGCTTTCTTT; CDR3 protein: CASSSPRTGSMNTEAFF
clone size: few; V gene: TRBV27; J gene: TRBJ2-1; D gene: TRBD1; CDR3 DNA: TGTGCCAGCAGTGTCCGGGACAGGGTCATCAATGAGCAGTTCTTC; CDR3 protein: CASSVRDRVINEQFF
clone size: few; V gene: TRBV28; J gene: TRBJ2-7; D gene: TRBD1; CDR3 DNA: TGTGCCAGCACCCTCGGACAGGGGATCTACGAGCAGTACTTC; CDR3 protein: CASTLGQGIYEQYF
clone size: few; V gene: TRBV11-2; J gene: TRBJ2-4; D gene: TRBD2; CDR3 DNA: TGTGCCAGCAGCATGACTAGCGGGAGGGGAAACATTCAGTACTTC; CDR3 protein: CASSMTSGRGNIQYF
clone size: .; V gene: TRBV5-4; J gene: TRBJ2-2; D gene: TRBD2; CDR3 DNA: TGTGCCAGCAGCTTGGATGGCGGGGGTATTGATGGGGAGCTGTTTTTT; CDR3 protein: CASSLDGGGIDGELFF
clone size: few; V gene: TRBV6-5; J gene: TRBJ2-7; D gene: .; CDR3 DNA: TGTGCCAGCAGCCCTGCAGGGAGTAGCTCCTACGAGCAGTACTTC; CDR3 protein: CASSPAGSSSYEQYF
clone size: few; V gene: TRBV29-1; J gene: TRBJ1-2; D gene: .; CDR3 DNA: TGCAGCGTTCGGGTCCAAGCTAACTATGGCTACACCTTC; CDR3 protein: CSVRVQANYGYTF
clone size: .; V gene: TRBV5-1; J gene: TRBJ2-5; D gene: .; CDR3 DNA: TGCGCCAGCAGCCAGGGAGGGACAGCCGAAGAGACCCAGTACTTC; CDR3 protein: CASSQGGTAEETQYF
clone size: few; V gene: TRBV29-1; J gene: TRBJ2-3; D gene: TRBD1; CDR3 DNA: TGCAGCGTTGAAAAAGCCCGGGACAGAACAAGTACGCAGTATTTT; CDR3 protein: CSVEKARDRTSTQYF
clone size: .; V gene: TRBV6-5; J gene: TRBJ2-7; D gene: .; CDR3 DNA: TGTGCCAGCAGTACTGCGGGCACAGAAACCTACGAGCAGTACTTC; CDR3 protein: CASSTAGTETYEQYF
clone size: few; V gene: TRBV4-2; J gene: TRBJ2-1; D gene: TRBD2; CDR3 DNA: TGTGCCAGCAGGGGAGCCGGGACTAGCGGGAGTATGGGGCAGTTCTTC; CDR3 protein: CASRGAGTSGSMGQFF
clone size: many; V gene: TRBV16; J gene: TRBJ2-3; D gene: .; CDR3 DNA: TGTGCCAGCAGCCAATCGGGAGATACGCAGTATTTT; CDR3 protein: CASSQSGDTQYF
clone size: few; V gene: TRBV11-2; J gene: TRBJ2-7; D gene: .; CDR3 DNA: TGTGCCAGCGGCCTATCCCCCTCCTACGAGCAGTACTTC; CDR3 protein: CASGLSPSYEQYF
clone size: .; V gene: TRBV5-4; J gene: TRBJ2-3; D gene: TRBD2; CDR3 DNA: TGTGCCAGCAGCTTGGATCTAGCGGGGGCAGATACGCAGTATTTT; CDR3 protein: CASSLDLAGADTQYF
clone size: .; V gene: TRBV5-6; J gene: TRBJ2-3; D gene: .; CDR3 DNA: TGTGCCAGCAGCTTGGCTCTCCACACAGATACGCAGTATTTT; CDR3 protein: CASSLALHTDTQYF
clone size: few; V gene: TRBV29-1; J gene: TRBJ2-7; D gene: .; CDR3 DNA: TGCAGCGTTGGGGTCTCCAGGGGTGAGCAGTACTTC; CDR3 protein: CSVGVSRGEQYF
clone size: .; V gene: TRBV4-3; J gene: TRBJ2-2; D gene: TRBD1; CDR3 DNA: TGCGCCAGCAGCCAAGTCGACAGGGGAAGCGCCGGGGAGCTGTTTTTT; CDR3 protein: CASSQVDRGSAGELFF
clone size: .; V gene: TRBV2; J gene: TRBJ2-7; D gene: TRBD2; CDR3 DNA: TGTGCCAGCACCTCCATGGGGGGGTCCTACGAGCAGTACTTC; CDR3 protein: CASTSMGGSYEQYF
clone size: .; V gene: TRBV5-6; J gene: TRBJ2-1; D gene: TRBD1; CDR3 DNA: TGTGCCAGCAGCTCGTCGACAGGGATGAATGAGCAGTTCTTC; CDR3 protein: CASSSSTGMNEQFF
clone size: .; V gene: TRBV19; J gene: TRBJ2-3; D gene: .; CDR3 DNA: TGTGCCAGTAATCCTGGACATAGCACAGATACGCAGTATTTT; CDR3 protein: CASNPGHSTDTQYF
clone size: few; V gene: TRBV28; J gene: TRBJ2-7; D gene: TRBD1; CDR3 DNA: TGTGCCAGCAGTACCCTGACAGGGGGCGCTGGGAGCGAGCAGTACTTC; CDR3 protein: CASSTLTGGAGSEQYF
clone size: .; V gene: TRBV7-2; J gene: TRBJ2-2; D gene: TRBD1; CDR3 DNA: TGTGCCAGCAGCTCCTCGACAGGGGCGGGCACCGGGGAGCTGTTTTTT; CDR3 protein: CASSSSTGAGTGELFF
clone size: .; V gene: TRBV21-1; J gene: TRBJ2-4; D gene: .; CDR3 DNA: TGTGCCAGCAGCAACAGACAGGGGTCGGGCAAAAACATTCAGTACTTC; CDR3 protein: CASSNRQGSGKNIQYF
clone size: .; V gene: TRBV4-3; J gene: TRBJ1-2; D gene: .; CDR3 DNA: TGCGCCAGCAGCCAAGTTAGGGCCGCAACAGGAACGGCCTTC; CDR3 protein: CASSQVRAATGTAF
clone size: few; V gene: TRBV28; J gene: TRBJ1-5; D gene: .; CDR3 DNA: TGTGCCAGCAGTTTACGAGGGACCCAGCCCCAGCATTTT; CDR3 protein: CASSLRGTQPQHF
clone size: few; V gene: TRBV15; J gene: TRBJ1-2; D gene: .; CDR3 DNA: TGTGCCACCAGTCGCACCAATGGCGGACGGTACGACTACACCTTC; CDR3 protein: CATSRTNGGRYDYTF
clone size: .; V gene: TRBV28; J gene: TRBJ2-1; D gene: TRBD2; CDR3 DNA: TGTGCCAGCAGTTTAAGGCCCGGTCGGGAGGTCAATGAGCAGTTCTTC; CDR3 protein: CASSLRPGREVNEQFF
clone size: few; V gene: TRBV18; J gene: TRBJ2-7; D gene: TRBD2; CDR3 DNA: TGTGCCAGCTCACCGGGGGGGTACGAGCAGTACTTC; CDR3 protein: CASSPGGYEQYF
clone size: .; V gene: TRBV15; J gene: TRBJ2-1; D gene: .; CDR3 DNA: TGTGCCACCAGCCAGATAAGGGCATCGGGATCCTACAATGAGCAGTTCTTC; CDR3 protein: CATSQIRASGSYNEQFF
clone size: .; V gene: TRBV7-6; J gene: TRBJ2-7; D gene: .; CDR3 DNA: TGTGCCATACGATACGAGCAGTACTTC; CDR3 protein: CAIRYEQYF
clone size: few; V gene: TRBV21-1; J gene: TRBJ2-7; D gene: .; CDR3 DNA: TGTGCCAGCAGCAGGGGACTAGCGGGTCACGAGCAGTACTTC; CDR3 protein: CASSRGLAGHEQYF
clone size: .; V gene: TRBV14; J gene: TRBJ1-2; D gene: .; CDR3 DNA: TGTGCCAGCAGCCAAGGCTATGGCTACACCTTC; CDR3 protein: CASSQGYGYTF
clone size: .; V gene: TRBV19; J gene: TRBJ2-2; D gene: TRBD2; CDR3 DNA: TGTGCCAGTAGTCCGTCGACTAGCGGGATTACCGGGGAGCTGTTTTTT; CDR3 protein: CASSPSTSGITGELFF
clone size: .; V gene: TRBV21-1; J gene: TRBJ2-4; D gene: .; CDR3 DNA: TGTGCCAGCAGCCCCCGGGGACCCCATATCATTCAGTACTTC; CDR3 protein: CASSPRGPHIIQYF
clone size: .; V gene: TRBV29-1; J gene: TRBJ1-5; D gene: .; CDR3 DNA: TGCAGCGTTGGTTGGGGCAGGGATAATCAGCCCCAGCATTTT; CDR3 protein: CSVGWGRDNQPQHF
clone size: few; V gene: TRBV6-6; J gene: TRBJ2-5; D gene: .; CDR3 DNA: TGTGCCAGCAGCGCCCCGATTTATGGAGAGACCCAGTACTTC; CDR3 protein: CASSAPIYGETQYF
clone size: few; V gene: TRBV19; J gene: TRBJ2-1; D gene: .; CDR3 DNA: TGTGCCAGTAGTCCTCTCGTCCCCAATGAGCAGTTCTTC; CDR3 protein: CASSPLVPNEQFF
clone size: .; V gene: TRBV11-2; J gene: TRBJ2-1; D gene: TRBD2; CDR3 DNA: TGTGCCAGCAGCGACCTAGCGGGAGCCTACAATGAGCAGTTCTTC; CDR3 protein: CASSDLAGAYNEQFF
clone size: once; V gene: TRBV11-2; J gene: TRBJ2-7; D gene: TRBD1; CDR3 DNA: TGTGCCAGCAGCAGGGACAGCTACGAGCAGTACTTC; CDR3 protein: CASSRDSYEQYF
clone size: .; V gene: TRBV7-2; J gene: TRBJ2-5; D gene: TRBD1; CDR3 DNA: TGTGCCAGCAGCTTAATGACAGGGGCGGTTCGAGGGGCCCAGTACTTC; CDR3 protein: CASSLMTGAVRGAQYF
clone size: .; V gene: TRBV4-2; J gene: TRBJ1-2; D gene: .; CDR3 DNA: TGTGCCAGCAGCCAAGTGGACACATCGGGCGGCTACACCTTC; CDR3 protein: CASSQVDTSGGYTF
clone size: .; V gene: TRBV6-6; J gene: TRBJ2-1; D gene: TRBD2; CDR3 DNA: TGTGCCAGCAGAGCACTAGCGGAGAGTGAGCAGTTCTTC; CDR3 protein: CASRALAESEQFF
clone size: .; V gene: TRBV10-3; J gene: TRBJ2-5; D gene: TRBD2; CDR3 DNA: TGTGCCATCAGTGTTCGGGAGGGCTGGGAGACCCAGTACTTC; CDR3 protein: CAISVREGWETQYF
clone size: .; V gene: TRBV11-2; J gene: TRBJ2-3; D gene: TRBD2; CDR3 DNA: TGTGCCAGCAGACAGCGGGAGTTGGCAGATACGCAGTATTTT; CDR3 protein: CASRQRELADTQYF
clone size: few; V gene: TRBV7-9; J gene: TRBJ2-2; D gene: TRBD1; CDR3 DNA: TGTGCCAGCAGCCCGGGACAGCACACCGGGGAGCTGTTTTTT; CDR3 protein: CASSPGQHTGELFF
clone size: .; V gene: TRBV28; J gene: TRBJ2-7; D gene: .; CDR3 DNA: TGTGCCAGCCGAACGGATCACGGTTTCCCAGGGGACTACGAGCAGTACTTC; CDR3 protein: CASRTDHGFPGDYEQYF